A single sample gave rise to the 2 T cell receptor beta chains below, sequenced in a study of blood T cells in healthy people across ages. For the second PCR, which ran for about 7 to 11 cycles, a sample-barcoded 5' primer and a J-beta primer mix were used. MiXCR, applied by TCRdb to the 5' RACE reads, yields one record per CDR3 protein. This table has more than 800,000 distinct CDR3 sequences, about 28% appearing once. Sequenced input: blood. The receptor source for this set is a woman aged 80 or over in good health.

The chain uses TRBV11-2 and TRBJ1-1, with a weak D call TRBD1 (6 bases). V was pared by 1 base and J by 1 base, with 16 bases between. Germline CDR1 SGHAT, CDR2 FQNNGV. This CDR3 has 17 residues. In DNA form, the CDR3 reads TGTGCCAGCAGCTTAGGGAGGACAGCCGGCTCGAACACTGAAGCTTTCTTT. As protein: CASSLGRTAGSNTEAFF.

This clonotype has a count of ten or more. This chain links TRBV5-1 with TRBJ2-3, with 13 bases matching TRBD2. Germline V gives CDR1 SGHRS, CDR2 YFSETQ. The CDR3 length is 17 residues. The V gene end was trimmed by 2 bases and the J gene end by 2 bases; junction bases not matched to a gene: 5. In DNA form, the CDR3 reads TGCGCCAGCAGCTTTCGACTAGCGGGGGGACACACAGATACGCAGTATTTT. Translation gives CASSFRLAGGHTDTQYF.